This entry is about one T cell receptor (beta chain). Its specificity is unknown. Trimming removed 8 bases from V and 4 bases from J; junction bases left unmatched: 9. The CDR3 extends over 14 amino acids. The germline V gene has CDR1 MDHEN and CDR2 SYDVKM. The PCR was carried out with 60 Vbeta primers and 13 Jbeta primers. Profiling relied on immunoSEQ multiplex PCR, and the TCRdb table lists in-frame clones only, not all of them. This sample has 150,000 to 200,000 clones, with over 60% found just once. The sample originates from a study of cytomegalovirus exposure and HLA in healthy donors. General observations from the study: Per a later analysis, HLA-associated TCR beta chains showed more clonal expansion than other, equally common TCR beta chains.

This TCR came from a woman aged 45-65 years in good health and CMV-seropositive. The V call is TRBV28, the J call TRBJ1-2; 8 nucleotides match TRBD1. The specimen was PBMCs. CDR3 sequence reads: CASVPGQVLYGYTF. Written as DNA, the CDR3 is TGTGCCAGCGTACCGGGACAGGTCCTCTATGGCTACACCTTC.